The next 28 T cell receptor beta chains were all read from a single sample in a study of cytomegalovirus exposure and HLA in healthy donors (TCRdb year 2017). Library preparation employed the immunoSEQ multiplex PCR assay. The multiplex PCR relied on a mix of 60 forward primers for TCR Vbeta segments and 13 reverse primers for TCR Jbeta segments. In TCRdb, the immuneACCESS table is reduced to in-frame sequences with V and J assigned. These tables do not hold every clone; where another copy was compared, an unresolved V gene accounts for under half, and the others remain unexplained. For this sample the table gives some 180,000 clones, of which around 75% were detected only once. 2.9% of the sample lies in the top ten. Sequencing was carried out using PBMCs. Receptors originate from a male donor in good health and CMV-seronegative.

The V call is TRBV5-1, the J call TRBJ2-3; no clear D. CDR1 is SGHRS and CDR2 is YFSETQ in the germline V gene. The CDR3 length is 13 residues. V lost 1 base to trimming and J lost 1 base, with 4 bases between them. The DNA of the CDR3 is TGCGCCAGCAGCTTGATCGGCACAGATACGCAGTATTTT. This codes for CASSLIGTDTQYF. Looking up the rest from reference TRBV5-1 and TRBJ2-3 gives the full variable domain: KAGVTQTPRYLIKTRGQQVTLSCSPISGHRSVSWYQQTPGQGLQFLFEYFSETQRNKGNFPGRFSGRQFSNSRSEMNVSTLELGDSALYLCASSLIGTDTQYFGPGTRLTVL.

This clone came up a few times. J is TRBJ1-2 and V is TRBV4-2, with 12 positions matching TRBD1. The CDR3 consists of 16 residues. Germline assignment: CDR1 LGHNA and CDR2 YNFKEQ. V trimming: 6 bases; J trimming: 8 bases; junction bases outside the gene matches: 13. The CDR3: CASRAGTGGRPEGYTF. The CDR3 coding sequence is TGTGCCAGCAGAGCCGGGACAGGGGGCCGGCCCGAGGGCTACACCTTC.

The chain recombines TRBV6-1 with TRBJ2-2; D not resolved. The CDR3 loop spans 12 amino acids. Trimming left V 6 bases short and J 5 bases short, with 7 bases between. Germline V lookup: CDR1 MNHNS, CDR2 SASEGT. The CDR3 sequence: CASSPTTGELFF. The CDR3, as DNA: TGTGCCAGCAGCCCTACGACCGGGGAGCTGTTTTTT.

The chain has TRBV23-1 and TRBJ2-7, with D perhaps TRBD1 (5 bases). TRBV23-1 is sorted into the ORF group, with uncertain function. CDR3 length: 14 residues. V lost 0 bases and J lost 6, with 12 bases in between. In DNA form, the CDR3 reads TGCGCCAGCAGTCAATCGCTCAGGGTCCGCGAGCAGTACTTC. Amino acids: CASSQSLRVREQYF.

The chain links TRBV5-1 to TRBJ1-3; no definite D call. Trimming removed 0 bases at V and 1 base at J, with 8 bases between. Germline CDR1 reads SGHRS; CDR2 reads YFSETQ. This CDR3 has 15 amino acids. The CDR3 DNA follows: TGCGCCAGCAGCTTGGCTGGCAGGTCTGGAAACACCATATATTTT. Its protein product is CASSLAGRSGNTIYF.

The CDR3 sequence is CASSPYGGTQETQYF. The CDR3 coding sequence is TGTGCCAGCAGCCCCTACGGGGGGACCCAAGAGACCCAGTACTTC. The chain carries TRBV4-2 and TRBJ2-5; 7 nucleotides align to TRBD2. Germline-derived CDR1 and CDR2 are LGHNA and YNFKEQ. The CDR3 totals 15 residues. Trimming took 4 bases from V and 1 from J; bases not matched to a gene: 6.

This chain uses TRBV7-9 with TRBJ1-6; 9 bases fit TRBD1. The CDR3 runs 17 residues. The trim removed 11 bases at V and 6 bases at J, leaving 17 bases unmatched. The germline V gene encodes CDR1 SEHNR and CDR2 FQNEAQ (reference sequence). CDR3 DNA: TGTGCCGGCTCCAAGAACACAGGGGGCGCGGGTAATTCACCCCTCCACTTT. The encoded protein is CAGSKNTGGAGNSPLHF.

CDR3 nucleotides: TGTGCCAGCAGCCCCATGAACACCGGGGAGCTGTTTTTT. Its protein product is CASSPMNTGELFF. The chain combines TRBV7-7 with TRBJ2-2; D uncertain. V was shortened by 5 bases and J by 1 base, with 5 bases between the two germline ends. CDR3 size: 13 residues. Germline assignment: CDR1 SSHAT and CDR2 FNYEAQ (reference sequence).

This clone was found a few times. The rearrangement uses TRBV2 and TRBJ2-7; the match to TRBD2 covers 12 bases. Germline lookup yields CDR1 SNHLY and CDR2 FYNNEI. The CDR3 is 14 amino acids. V trimming: 4 bases; J trimming: 3 bases; junction bases outside the gene matches: 1. This CDR3 is CASSATSGSYEQYF. The CDR3 bases are TGTGCCAGCAGTGCGACTAGCGGGAGCTACGAGCAGTACTTC.

The V call is TRBV5-1, the J call TRBJ1-4; D perhaps matches TRBD1 (6 bases). Trimming shortened V by 8 bases and J by 5 bases, and 13 bases separated the two germline ends. Germline V CDR1 and CDR2: SGHRS, YFSETQ. This CDR3 is 13 amino acids long. CDR3 bases: TGCGCCAGTTCGGACAGCTACAATGAAAAACTGTTTTTT. Amino acid sequence: CASSDSYNEKLFF.

This clone occurred a few times. Other DNA sequences in this specimen translate into the identical CDR3. This chain connects TRBV7-2 to TRBJ1-1; 7 positions match TRBD1. V was clipped by 4 bases and J by 8 bases; unmatched bases: 4. The CDR3 spans 12 residues. Looked up from germline, CDR1 is SGHTA and CDR2 is FQGNSA. CDR3 protein: CASSSRTGEAFF. In nucleotides, the CDR3 is TGTGCCAGCAGCTCCAGGACAGGAGAAGCTTTCTTT.

The chain has TRBV18 and TRBJ1-3, with 7 bases matching TRBD1. Germline V gene sequence: CDR1 KGHSH, CDR2 LQKENI. V was pared by 5 bases and J by 2 bases, with 3 bases of the junction left unmatched. CDR3 size: 14 residues. CDR3 DNA sequence: TGTGCCAGCTCAACTGGGACAGCTGGAAACACCATATATTTT. This gives the protein CASSTGTAGNTIYF.

The V call is TRBV5-1, the J call TRBJ2-7, with TRBD1 matching 8 bases. The CDR3 runs to 15 residues. The germline V gene encodes CDR1 SGHRS and CDR2 YFSETQ. The junction had 9 bases not matched to a gene; V was cut back by 4 bases and J by 3 bases. CDR3 sequence: CASSPGGTGYYEQYF. In DNA form, the CDR3 reads TGCGCCAGCAGCCCGGGTGGGACAGGATACTACGAGCAGTACTTC.

V usage is TRBV7-9 and J usage is TRBJ2-7; a possible D gene is TRBD2 (6 bases). The V gene's germline CDR1 is SEHNR and CDR2 FQNEAQ (reference sequence). There are 15 residues in the CDR3. Between the trimmed V and J ends, which lost 5 bases and 6 bases, there was a span of 20 bases. The CDR3 loop reads CASSRPPEGTSEQYF. The CDR3 DNA follows: TGTGCCAGCAGCCGACCGCCGGAGGGAACCTCCGAGCAGTACTTC.

This clone was picked up one time. The rearrangement uses TRBV6-5 and TRBJ1-2; D gene ambiguous. The germline V and J ends were trimmed by 2 bases and 5 bases, with 9 bases remaining between them. The CDR3 is made up of 13 amino acids. Germline CDR1 MNHEY, CDR2 SVGAGI. CDR3 in DNA: TGTGCCAGCAGTTACGGGCTGCCATATGGCTACACCTTC. This codes for CASSYGLPYGYTF.

J is TRBJ2-1 and V is TRBV11-2; TRBD1 matches 7 bases. This CDR3 has 16 residues. The germline V gene encodes CDR1 SGHAT and CDR2 FQNNGV. The J segment lost 3 bases and the V segment lost 2 bases, leaving 7 bases of the junction unmatched. Here the CDR3 DNA reads TGTGCCAGCAGCTTATTCCGGGACAGTCTCTACAATGAGCAGTTCTTC. It encodes CASSLFRDSLYNEQFF.

The chain is built from TRBV5-6 and TRBJ2-3; D uncertain. The CDR3 sequence is 13 residues long. Germline V gene data show CDR1 as SGHDT and CDR2 as YYEEEE. V lost 4 bases to trimming and J lost 0 bases, with 6 bases between them. The CDR3 reads CASSKISTDTQYF. CDR3 bases: TGTGCCAGCAGCAAAATAAGCACAGATACGCAGTATTTT.

This clone was observed a handful of times. The chain carries TRBV5-1 and TRBJ2-1, with 8 bases lining up with TRBD2. This CDR3 has 15 residues. CDR1 SGHRS and CDR2 YFSETQ come from the germline V gene. Germline trimming cut 2 bases from V and 3 bases from J; bases unmatched to any gene: 4. The CDR3 DNA reads TGCGCCAGCAGCTTTGTCGGGGGGGTCTACAATGAGCAGTTCTTC. Amino acids: CASSFVGGVYNEQFF.

This clone has just a few counts. The chain recombines TRBV6-1 with TRBJ1-1; D unclear. Deletions cut 5 bases from V and 5 bases from J, with 12 bases between. The length of the CDR3 is 13 residues. From germline, CDR1 is MNHNS and CDR2 SASEGT. DNA for the CDR3: TGTGCCAGCAGTACCCAAAGAACAACTGAAGCTTTCTTT. It encodes CASSTQRTTEAFF.

The chain links TRBV6-1 to TRBJ1-1, with TRBD1 as a possible D gene (5 bases). This CDR3 is 12 amino acids long. The V gene's germline CDR1 is MNHNS and CDR2 SASEGT. Between the trimmed V and J ends, which lost 6 bases and 5 bases, there was a span of 10 bases. The CDR3 is CASSRGWTEAFF. In DNA, the CDR3 is TGTGCCAGCAGCCGGGGGTGGACTGAAGCTTTCTTT.

This clone showed up just once. Other DNA sequences in this sample translate to the same CDR3. The chain recombines TRBV2 with TRBJ1-5, with D perhaps matching TRBD1 (5 bases). This CDR3 comprises 14 residues. Trimming removed 3 bases from V and 4 bases from J, with 10 bases in between. CDR1 and CDR2 (germline): SNHLY, FYNNEI. The CDR3 protein is CASSEQGGNQPQHF. The CDR3 DNA reads TGTGCCAGCAGTGAGCAGGGTGGTAATCAGCCCCAGCATTTT.

The CDR3 DNA sequence: TGTGCCAGCAGTCTCGTTGGGGGGTTCGAGAATTCACCCCTCCACTTT. It translates to CASSLVGGFENSPLHF. J is TRBJ1-6 and V is TRBV6-6, with D tentatively TRBD1 (5 bases). Germline lookup yields CDR1 MNHNY and CDR2 SVGAGI (reference sequence). Trimming left V 5 bases short and J 7 bases short, with 18 bases between. This CDR3 region has 16 residues.

Regarding this clone: Distinct nucleotide sequences in the sample also encode this CDR3. This chain uses TRBV27 with TRBJ2-2, with D possibly TRBD2 on 5 matching bases. Germline CDR1 reads MNHEY; CDR2 reads SMNVEV (reference sequence). Trimming shortened V by 7 bases and J by 4 bases, and 16 bases separated the two germline ends. The CDR3 contains 15 residues. The CDR3 loop reads CASMYGGERTGELFF. As DNA, the CDR3 is TGTGCCAGCATGTATGGAGGCGAACGCACCGGGGAGCTGTTTTTT.

V usage is TRBV27 and J usage is TRBJ2-1; TRBD2 might be the D (5 bases). CDR3 length: 14 amino acids. CDR1 and CDR2 from the germline V gene are MNHEY and SMNVEV (reference sequence). Trimming shortened V by 6 bases and J by 8 bases, and 17 bases separated the two germline ends. CDR3 loop: CASSPRPRGDEQFF. The CDR3 bases are TGTGCCAGCAGCCCCAGGCCCCGGGGAGATGAGCAGTTCTTC.

The V gene is TRBV28, the J gene TRBJ1-4; no clear D. Germline CDR1 is MDHEN and CDR2 is SYDVKM. The CDR3 extends over 15 amino acids. Trimming cost V 7 bases and J 4 bases, with 16 bases left between them. CDR3 sequence: CASTPPGLINEKLFF. The CDR3 DNA reads as TGTGCCAGCACTCCCCCCGGACTGATTAATGAAAAACTGTTTTTT. Full variable domain (remainder filled in from reference TRBV28 and TRBJ1-4): DVKVTQSSRYLVKRTGEKVFLECVQDMDHENMFWYRQDPGLGLRLIYFSYDVKMKEKGDIPEGYSVSREKKERFSLILESASTNQTSMYLCASTPPGLINEKLFFGSGTQLSVL.

The rearrangement links TRBV9 to TRBJ1-1, with 8 bases aligning to TRBD1. The CDR3 totals 14 residues. Germline V CDR1 and CDR2: SGDLS, YYNGEE. The V segment lost 4 bases and the J segment 4 bases; nucleotides outside the gene matches: 6. Written as DNA, the CDR3 is TGTGCCAGCAGCTTCGGACAGGGAGGCACTGAAGCTTTCTTT. Translated, it gives CASSFGQGGTEAFF.

The genes are TRBV28 and TRBJ1-1; TRBD1 is a possible D gene (5 bases). CDR1 and CDR2 (germline): MDHEN, SYDVKM. With 5 bases removed from V and 1 base from J, the gap between germline ends came to 14 bases. The CDR3 length is 15 residues. The CDR3 is CASSPRGTENTEAFF. The CDR3 nucleotides are TGTGCCAGCAGTCCCCGGGGGACTGAGAACACTGAAGCTTTCTTT.

This sequence joins TRBV4-3 and TRBJ2-1, with 7 bases aligning to TRBD2. The V gene end was trimmed by 0 bases and the J gene end by 16 bases; junction bases not matched to a gene: 15. Germline V CDR1 and CDR2: LGHNA, YSLEER. The CDR3 totals 15 residues. This CDR3 reads CASSQDLAVGRALFF. The CDR3 DNA reads TGCGCCAGCAGCCAAGATCTAGCGGTAGGGAGGGCCCTTTTCTTC.